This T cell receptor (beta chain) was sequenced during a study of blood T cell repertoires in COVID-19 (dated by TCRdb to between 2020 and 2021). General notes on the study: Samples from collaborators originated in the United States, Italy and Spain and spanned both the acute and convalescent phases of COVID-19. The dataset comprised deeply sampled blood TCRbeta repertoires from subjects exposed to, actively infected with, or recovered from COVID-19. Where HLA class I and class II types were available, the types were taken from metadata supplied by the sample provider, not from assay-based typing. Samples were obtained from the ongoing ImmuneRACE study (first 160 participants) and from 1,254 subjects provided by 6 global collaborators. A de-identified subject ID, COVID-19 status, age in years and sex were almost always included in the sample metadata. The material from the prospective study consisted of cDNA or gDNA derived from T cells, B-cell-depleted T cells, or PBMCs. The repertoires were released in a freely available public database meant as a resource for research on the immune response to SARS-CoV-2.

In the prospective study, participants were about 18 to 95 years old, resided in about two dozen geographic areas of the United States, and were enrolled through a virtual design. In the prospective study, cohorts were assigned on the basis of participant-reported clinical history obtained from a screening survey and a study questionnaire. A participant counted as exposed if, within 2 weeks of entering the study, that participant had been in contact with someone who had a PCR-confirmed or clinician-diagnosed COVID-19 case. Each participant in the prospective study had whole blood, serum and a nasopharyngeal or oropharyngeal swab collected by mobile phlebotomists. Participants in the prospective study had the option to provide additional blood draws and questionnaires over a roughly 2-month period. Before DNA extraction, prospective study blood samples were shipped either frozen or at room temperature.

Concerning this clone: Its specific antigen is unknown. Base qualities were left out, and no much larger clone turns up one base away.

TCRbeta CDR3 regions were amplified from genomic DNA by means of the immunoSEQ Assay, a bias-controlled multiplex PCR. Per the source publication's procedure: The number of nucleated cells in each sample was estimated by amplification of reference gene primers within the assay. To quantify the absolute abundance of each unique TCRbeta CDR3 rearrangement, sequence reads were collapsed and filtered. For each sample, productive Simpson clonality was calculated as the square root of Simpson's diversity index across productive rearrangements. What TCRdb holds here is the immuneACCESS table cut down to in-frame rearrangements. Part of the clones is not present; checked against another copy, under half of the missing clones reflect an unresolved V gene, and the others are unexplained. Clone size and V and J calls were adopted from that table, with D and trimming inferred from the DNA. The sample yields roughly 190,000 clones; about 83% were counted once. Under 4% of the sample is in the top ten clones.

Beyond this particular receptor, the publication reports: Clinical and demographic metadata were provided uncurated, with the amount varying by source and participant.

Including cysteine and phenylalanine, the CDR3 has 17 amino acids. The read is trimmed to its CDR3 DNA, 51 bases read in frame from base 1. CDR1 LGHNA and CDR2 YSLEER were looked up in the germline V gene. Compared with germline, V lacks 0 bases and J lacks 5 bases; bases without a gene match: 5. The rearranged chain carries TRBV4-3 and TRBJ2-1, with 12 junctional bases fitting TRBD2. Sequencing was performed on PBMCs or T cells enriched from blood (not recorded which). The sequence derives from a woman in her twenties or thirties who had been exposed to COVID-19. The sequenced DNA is TGCGCCAGCAGCCAAGATCCTAGCGGGGGGGTTAACAATGAGCAGTTCTTC. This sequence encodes CASSQDPSGGVNNEQFF.